This entry features one T cell receptor beta chain sequence. This sample was included in a study of blood T cell repertoires in COVID-19. Source study methods: Amplification of reference gene primers was used by the study to estimate nucleated cell counts. Using immunoSEQ multiplex PCR, the repertoire was profiled, and TCRdb retains in-frame clones only, with some absent. That table supplies the V and J calls and clone size; D and trimming were determined from the DNA. This repertoire shows under 250,000 clones, more than 85% found once; its top ten account for 0.75% to 1%. Seattle patients were enrolled during active infection and followed longitudinally. The sequencing input was peripheral blood. The TCR sequence derives from a man aged 55 to 69 with COVID-19, enrolled during active disease.

This CDR3 is CASSYGGSGSYNEQFF. The CDR3 DNA follows: TGTGCCAGCAGTTACGGGGGTAGCGGCTCCTACAATGAGCAGTTCTTC. V gene TRBV6-2 or TRBV6-3 combines with J gene TRBJ2-1; a possible D gene is TRBD2 (6 bases). Trimming removed 2 bases at V and 0 bases at J, with 11 bases between. CDR3 length: 16 residues. Germline CDR1 is MNHEY and CDR2 is SVGEGT.